This is a list of T cell receptor beta chains from one sample in a study of regulatory dendritic cells for organ transplantation. These receptors are not linked to any known antigen. Repertoires were generated with immunoSEQ multiplex PCR, while TCRdb's copy carries only in-frame clones and drops some. Here the sample spans roughly 4,200 clones, around 64% being singletons. Sequences were obtained from memory CD8+ T cells from blood cultured with regulatory dendritic cells. All receptors come from a human donor in good health. Each CDR3 is given with its conserved first and last residue. A D gene is named only where the DNA matches it firmly. Not every row has a clone size; where given, it reads once, few, many or a size class.

v_gene,abundance,d_gene,j_gene,CDR3nt,CDR3aa
TRBV13,once,TRBD1,TRBJ2-7,TGTGCCAGCAGCCTACGGGACAGATACGAGCAGTACTTC,CASSLRDRYEQYF
TRBV29-1,.,TRBD2,TRBJ2-1,TGCAGCGTTCCACTGGGCGGGGGGGCCTGGAGTGAGCAGTTCTTC,CSVPLGGGAWSEQFF
TRBV7-9,.,TRBD2,TRBJ2-5,TGTGCCAGCAGCTTACCGACTAGCGGACAAGAGACCCAGTACTTC,CASSLPTSGQETQYF
TRBV6-5,.,TRBD2,TRBJ2-1,TGTGCCAGCAGTATAGCGGGGGGGTCCTACAATGAGCAGTTCTTC,CASSIAGGSYNEQFF
TRBV7-9,.,.,TRBJ2-1,TGTGCCTCGAAAGGAGGGCCAAATGAGCAGTTCTTC,CASKGGPNEQFF
TRBV7-8,.,.,TRBJ2-7,TGTGCCAGCAGCTTAGCGTCGGGGGAGCAGTACTTC,CASSLASGEQYF
TRBV11-3,.,TRBD2,TRBJ2-3,TGTGCCAGCAGCTTAAATCGCCGGGGGGGCCTCACAGATACGCAGTATTTT,CASSLNRRGGLTDTQYF
TRBV11-3,.,TRBD2,TRBJ2-5,TGTGCCAGCAGCTTGACTAGCGGGGGAGGCCGTAAAGAGACCCAGTACTTC,CASSLTSGGGRKETQYF
TRBV10-3,.,TRBD1,TRBJ2-7,TGTGCCACCGGGACAGAGAACTCCTACGAGCAGTACTTC,CATGTENSYEQYF
TRBV10-2,large,.,TRBJ1-2,TGCGCCAGCAGTGAAGGGCAGGGTCACTACTATGGCTACACCTTC,CASSEGQGHYYGYTF
TRBV9,.,.,TRBJ2-1,TGTGCCAGCAGCGCGGGGGACGGCGGTGCTGAGCAGTTCTTC,CASSAGDGGAEQFF
TRBV7-9,medium-sized,.,TRBJ1-1,TGTGCCAGCTCCCCCGGGGGCACTGAAGCTTTCTTT,CASSPGGTEAFF
TRBV2,.,TRBD1,TRBJ1-4,TGTGCCAGCAGGCGTTCGACAGGGGGCCTGGAAAAACTGTTTTTT,CASRRSTGGLEKLFF
TRBV4-3,.,TRBD1,TRBJ2-7,TGCGCCAGCAGCCAAGATCGCGCCGGGACAGGGATAGCCTACGAGCAGTACTTC,CASSQDRAGTGIAYEQYF
TRBV7-3,.,.,TRBJ2-7,TGTGCCAGCAGCTTAACGGAGGGAGCCGCCCACGAGCAGTACTTC,CASSLTEGAAHEQYF
TRBV29-1,.,.,TRBJ1-1,TGCAGCGCCGGAACAGGGAACCCTGAAGCTTTCTTT,CSAGTGNPEAFF
TRBV6-5,.,TRBD1,TRBJ2-7,TGTGCCAGCAGTTACCGGACAGGGTGGGGTCAGTACTTC,CASSYRTGWGQYF